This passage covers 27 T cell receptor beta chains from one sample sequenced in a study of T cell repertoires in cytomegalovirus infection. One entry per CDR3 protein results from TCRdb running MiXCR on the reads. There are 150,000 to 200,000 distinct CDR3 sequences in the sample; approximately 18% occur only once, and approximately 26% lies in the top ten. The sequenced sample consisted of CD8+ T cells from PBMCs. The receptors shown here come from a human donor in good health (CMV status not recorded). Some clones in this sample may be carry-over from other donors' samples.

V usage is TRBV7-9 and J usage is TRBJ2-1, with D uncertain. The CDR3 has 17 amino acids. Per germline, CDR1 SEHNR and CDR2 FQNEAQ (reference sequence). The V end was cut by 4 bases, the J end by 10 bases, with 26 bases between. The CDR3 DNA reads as TGTGCCAGCAGCTCCGCCCTCTCTGGCGCCCCAAGGCGAGAGCAGTTCTTC. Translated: CASSSALSGAPRREQFF.

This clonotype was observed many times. For the CDR3, the DNA is TGTGCCAGCAATGAAGGGGCAGGGAATGGCTACACCTTC. This translates into CASNEGAGNGYTF. The chain couples TRBV6-6 to TRBJ1-2; D is perhaps TRBD1 (5 bases). Per the germline V gene, CDR1 is MNHNY and CDR2 is SVGAGI (reference sequence). The CDR3 has 13 residues. V shed 7 bases and J shed 6 bases, with 15 bases lying between them.

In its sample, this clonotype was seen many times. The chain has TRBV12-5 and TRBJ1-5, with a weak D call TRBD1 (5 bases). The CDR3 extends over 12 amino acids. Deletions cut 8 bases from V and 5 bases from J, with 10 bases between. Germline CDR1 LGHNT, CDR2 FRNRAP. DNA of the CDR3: TGTGCTAGTAACTGGGACGATCAGCCCCAGCATTTT. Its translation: CASNWDDQPQHF.

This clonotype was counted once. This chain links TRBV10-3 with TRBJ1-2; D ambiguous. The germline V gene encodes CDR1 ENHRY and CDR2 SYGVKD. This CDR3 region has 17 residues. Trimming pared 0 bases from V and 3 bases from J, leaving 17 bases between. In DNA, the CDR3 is TGTGCCATCAGTGAGTCGAAAGCGGGGTACAATTACTATGGCTACACCTTC. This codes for CAISESKAGYNYYGYTF.

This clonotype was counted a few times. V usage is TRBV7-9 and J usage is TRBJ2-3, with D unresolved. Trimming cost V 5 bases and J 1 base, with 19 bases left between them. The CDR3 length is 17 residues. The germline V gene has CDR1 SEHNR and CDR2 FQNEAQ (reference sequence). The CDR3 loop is CASSLRDHTRGTDTQYF. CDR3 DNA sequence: TGTGCCAGCAGCCTCCGAGATCATACCAGAGGCACAGATACGCAGTATTTT.

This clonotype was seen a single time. The CDR3, as DNA: TGTGCCAGCGAAGGGGCGGTTGTTATACATGAGCAGTTCTTC. Translation: CASEGAVVIHEQFF. The genes are TRBV7-9 and TRBJ2-1; possibly TRBD1 for D (5 bases). The CDR3 extends over 14 amino acids. Trimming removed 8 bases at V and 8 bases at J, with 19 bases between. CDR1 and CDR2 from the germline V gene are SEHNR and FQNEAQ (reference sequence).

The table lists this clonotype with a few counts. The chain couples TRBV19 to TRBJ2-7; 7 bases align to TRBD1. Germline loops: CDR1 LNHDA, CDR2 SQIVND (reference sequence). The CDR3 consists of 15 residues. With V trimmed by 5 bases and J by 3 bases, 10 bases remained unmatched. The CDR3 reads CASSFTGTEGYEQYF. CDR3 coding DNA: TGTGCCAGTAGTTTTACCGGGACAGAAGGCTACGAGCAGTACTTC.

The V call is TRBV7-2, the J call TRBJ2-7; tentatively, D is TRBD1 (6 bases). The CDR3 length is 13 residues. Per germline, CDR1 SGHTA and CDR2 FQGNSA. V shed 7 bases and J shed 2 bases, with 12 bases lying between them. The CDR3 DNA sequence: TGTGCCAGCAATCCGTGGGACACCTACGAGCAGTACTTC. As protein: CASNPWDTYEQYF.

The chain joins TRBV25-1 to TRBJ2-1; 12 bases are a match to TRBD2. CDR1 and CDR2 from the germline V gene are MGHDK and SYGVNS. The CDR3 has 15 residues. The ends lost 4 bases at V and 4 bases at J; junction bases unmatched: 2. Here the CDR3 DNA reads TGTGCCAGCAGTGCTCTAGCGGGGGGGTACAATGAGCAGTTCTTC. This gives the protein CASSALAGGYNEQFF.

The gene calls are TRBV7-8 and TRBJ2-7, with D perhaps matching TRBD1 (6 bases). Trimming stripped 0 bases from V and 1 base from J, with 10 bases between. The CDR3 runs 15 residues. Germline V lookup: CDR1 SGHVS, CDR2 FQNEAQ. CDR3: CASSLAGAGSYEQYF. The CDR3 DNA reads TGTGCCAGCAGCTTAGCGGGGGCAGGGTCCTACGAGCAGTACTTC.

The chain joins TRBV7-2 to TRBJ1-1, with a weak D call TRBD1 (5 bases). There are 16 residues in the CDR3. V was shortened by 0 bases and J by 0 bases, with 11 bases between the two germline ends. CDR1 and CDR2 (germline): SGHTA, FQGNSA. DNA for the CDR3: TGTGCCAGCAGCTTAGCGAAGGGGTTCCTGAACACTGAAGCTTTCTTT. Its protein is CASSLAKGFLNTEAFF. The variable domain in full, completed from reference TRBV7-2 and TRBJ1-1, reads GAGVSQSPSNKVTEKGKDVELRCDPISGHTALYWYRQSLGQGLEFLIYFQGNSAPDKSGLPSDRFSAERTGGSVSTLTIQRTQQEDSAVYLCASSLAKGFLNTEAFFGQGTRLTVV.

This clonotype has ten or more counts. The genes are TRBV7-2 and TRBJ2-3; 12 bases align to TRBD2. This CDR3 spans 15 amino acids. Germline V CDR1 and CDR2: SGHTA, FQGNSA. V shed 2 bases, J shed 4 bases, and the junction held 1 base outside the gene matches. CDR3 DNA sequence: TGTGCCAGCAGCTTAACTAGCGGGGGGCCAGATACGCAGTATTTT. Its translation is CASSLTSGGPDTQYF.

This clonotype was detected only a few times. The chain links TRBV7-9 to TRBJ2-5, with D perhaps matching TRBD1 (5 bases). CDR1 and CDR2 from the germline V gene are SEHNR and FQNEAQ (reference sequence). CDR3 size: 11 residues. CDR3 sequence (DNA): TGTGCAAGCGCAGGGCAAGAGACCCAGTACTTC. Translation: CASAGQETQYF.

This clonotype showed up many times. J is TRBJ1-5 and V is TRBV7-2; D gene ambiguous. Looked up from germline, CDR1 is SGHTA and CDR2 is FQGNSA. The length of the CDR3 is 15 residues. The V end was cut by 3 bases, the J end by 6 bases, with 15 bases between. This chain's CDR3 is CASSFGLPTGQPQHF. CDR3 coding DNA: TGTGCCAGCAGCTTTGGCTTACCTACGGGTCAGCCCCAGCATTTT.

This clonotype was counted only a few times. As DNA, the CDR3 is TGTGCCAGCAGCTTATATGGGGGCATGGGCAATCAGCCCCAGCATTTT. Its protein is CASSLYGGMGNQPQHF. The rearrangement uses TRBV7-6 and TRBJ1-5, with D perhaps TRBD1 (6 bases). The CDR3 is 16 amino acids. V was clipped by 2 bases and J by 2 bases, with 13 bases between them. Germline CDR1 and CDR2: SGHVS and FNYEAQ.

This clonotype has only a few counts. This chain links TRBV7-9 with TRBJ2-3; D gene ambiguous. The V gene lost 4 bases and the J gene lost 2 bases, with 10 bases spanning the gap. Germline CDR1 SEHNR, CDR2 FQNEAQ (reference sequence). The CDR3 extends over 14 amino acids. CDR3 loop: CASSSTPPTDTQYF. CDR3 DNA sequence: TGTGCCAGCAGCTCTACTCCACCCACAGATACGCAGTATTTT.

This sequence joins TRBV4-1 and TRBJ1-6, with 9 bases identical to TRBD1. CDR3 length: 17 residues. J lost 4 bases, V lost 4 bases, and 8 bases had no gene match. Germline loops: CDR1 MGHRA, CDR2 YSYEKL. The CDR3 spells CASSLRQGVLYNSPLHF. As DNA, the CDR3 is TGCGCCAGCAGCCTTCGACAGGGGGTTTTGTATAATTCACCCCTCCACTTT.

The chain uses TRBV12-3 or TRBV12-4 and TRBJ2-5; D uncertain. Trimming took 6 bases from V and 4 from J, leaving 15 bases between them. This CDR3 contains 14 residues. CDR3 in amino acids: CASSLWTPRETQYF. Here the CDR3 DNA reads TGTGCCAGCAGCCTCTGGACGCCGAGAGAGACCCAGTACTTC.

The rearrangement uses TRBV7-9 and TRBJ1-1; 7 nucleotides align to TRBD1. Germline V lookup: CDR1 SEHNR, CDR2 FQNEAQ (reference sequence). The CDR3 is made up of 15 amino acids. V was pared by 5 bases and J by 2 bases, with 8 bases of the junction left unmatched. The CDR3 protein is CASSEYRGANTEAFF. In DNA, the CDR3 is TGTGCCAGCAGCGAATACAGGGGCGCCAACACTGAAGCTTTCTTT.

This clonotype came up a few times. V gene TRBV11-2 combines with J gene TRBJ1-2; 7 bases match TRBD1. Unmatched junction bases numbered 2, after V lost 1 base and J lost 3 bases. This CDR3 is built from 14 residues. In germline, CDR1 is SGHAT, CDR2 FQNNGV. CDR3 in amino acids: CASSLVGTDYGYTF. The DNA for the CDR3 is TGTGCCAGCAGCTTAGTTGGGACAGACTATGGCTACACCTTC. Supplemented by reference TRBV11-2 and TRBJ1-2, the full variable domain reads EAGVAQSPRYKIIEKRQSVAFWCNPISGHATLYWYQQILGQGPKLLIQFQNNGVVDDSQLPKDRFSAERLKGVDSTLKIQPAKLEDSAVYLCASSLVGTDYGYTFGSGTRLTVV.

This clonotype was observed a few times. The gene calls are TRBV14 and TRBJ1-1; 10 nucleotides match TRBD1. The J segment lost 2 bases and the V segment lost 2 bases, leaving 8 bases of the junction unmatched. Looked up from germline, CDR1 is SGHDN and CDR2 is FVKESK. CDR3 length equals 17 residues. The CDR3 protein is CASSQSGQGRVNTEAFF. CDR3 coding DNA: TGTGCCAGCAGCCAATCGGGACAGGGGCGAGTAAACACTGAAGCTTTCTTT. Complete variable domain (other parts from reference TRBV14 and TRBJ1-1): EAGVTQFPSHSVIEKGQTVTLRCDPISGHDNLYWYRRVMGKEIKFLLHFVKESKQDESGMPNNRFLAERTGGTYSTLKVQPAELEDSGVYFCASSQSGQGRVNTEAFFGQGTRLTVV.

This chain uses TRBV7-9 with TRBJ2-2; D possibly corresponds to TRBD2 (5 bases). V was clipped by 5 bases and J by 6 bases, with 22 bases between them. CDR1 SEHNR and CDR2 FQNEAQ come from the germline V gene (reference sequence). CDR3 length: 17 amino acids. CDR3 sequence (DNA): TGTGCCAGCAGCCCCTCGGGGTCAATCGTCGGGGCCGGGGAGCTGTTTTTT. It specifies CASSPSGSIVGAGELFF.

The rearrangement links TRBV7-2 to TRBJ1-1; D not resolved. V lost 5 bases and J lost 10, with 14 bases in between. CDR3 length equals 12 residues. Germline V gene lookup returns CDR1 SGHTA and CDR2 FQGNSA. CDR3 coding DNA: TGTGCCAGCAGCCCCGGGCGGGAAGGAGCTTTCTTT. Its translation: CASSPGREGAFF.

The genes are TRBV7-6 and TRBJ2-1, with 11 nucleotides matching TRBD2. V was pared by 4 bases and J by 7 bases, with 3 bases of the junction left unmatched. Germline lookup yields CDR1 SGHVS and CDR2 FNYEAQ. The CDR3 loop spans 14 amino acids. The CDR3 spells CASSSRTSGNEQFF. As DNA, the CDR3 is TGTGCCAGCAGCTCCAGGACTAGCGGGAATGAGCAGTTCTTC. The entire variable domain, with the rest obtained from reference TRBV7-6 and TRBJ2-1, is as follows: GAGVSQSPRYKVTKRGQDVALRCDPISGHVSLYWYRQALGQGPEFLTYFNYEAQQDKSGLPNDRFSAERPEGSISTLTIQRTEQRDSAMYRCASSSRTSGNEQFFGPGTRLTVL.

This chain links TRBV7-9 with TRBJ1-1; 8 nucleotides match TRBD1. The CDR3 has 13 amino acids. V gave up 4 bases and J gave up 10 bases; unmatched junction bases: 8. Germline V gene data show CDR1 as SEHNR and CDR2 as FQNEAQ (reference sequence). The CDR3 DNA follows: TGTGCCAGCAGCTCGGGGACAGGACGCGGAGCTTTCTTT. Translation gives CASSSGTGRGAFF.

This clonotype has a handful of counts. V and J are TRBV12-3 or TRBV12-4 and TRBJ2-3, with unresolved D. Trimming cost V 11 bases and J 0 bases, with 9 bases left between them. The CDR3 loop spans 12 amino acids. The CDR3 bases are TGTGCCGGAGCGAAGAGCACAGATACGCAGTATTTT. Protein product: CAGAKSTDTQYF.

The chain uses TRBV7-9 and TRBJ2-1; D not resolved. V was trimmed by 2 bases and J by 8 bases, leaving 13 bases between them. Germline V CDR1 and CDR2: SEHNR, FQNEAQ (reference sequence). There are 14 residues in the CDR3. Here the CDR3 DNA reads TGTGCCAGCAGCTTAAGAGACCCGGGCGATGAGCAGTTCTTC. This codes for CASSLRDPGDEQFF. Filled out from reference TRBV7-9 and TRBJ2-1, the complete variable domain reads DTGVSQNPRHKITKRGQNVTFRCDPISEHNRLYWYRQTLGQGPEFLTYFQNEAQLEKSRLLSDRFSAERPKGSFSTLEIQRTEQGDSAMYLCASSLRDPGDEQFFGPGTRLTVL.